This T cell receptor (beta chain) comes out of a study of identical twins. Study results and caveats: Beta out-of-frame sequences showed weaker excess twin sharing. A cross-sectional statistical analysis, not follow-up of the same donors, supported the conclusions.

This clonotype appeared a few times. Its target is unknown. Template switching created a universal primer site, and the cDNA included unique molecular identifiers. TCRdb passed the 5' RACE reads through MiXCR, listing each CDR3 protein once. The sample gives around 490,000 distinct CDR3 sequences, around 15% of which show up once; approximately 0.98% is in the top ten. These same records also appear under a second study, on yellow fever vaccine responses in identical twins.

This clonotype was sampled from a woman aged 18-30 years in good health. The specimen was CD4+ T cells sorted from blood.

CDR3 DNA sequence: TGCGCCAGCAGCTCCGAAGCGGGGGGGAGCACAGATACGCAGTATTTT. It translates to CASSSEAGGSTDTQYF. This sequence joins TRBV5-1 and TRBJ2-3; TRBD2 matches at 10 bases. Trimming cost V 3 bases and J 0 bases; bases outside gene matches: 4. Germline V lookup: CDR1 SGHRS, CDR2 YFSETQ. The CDR3 covers 16 residues.